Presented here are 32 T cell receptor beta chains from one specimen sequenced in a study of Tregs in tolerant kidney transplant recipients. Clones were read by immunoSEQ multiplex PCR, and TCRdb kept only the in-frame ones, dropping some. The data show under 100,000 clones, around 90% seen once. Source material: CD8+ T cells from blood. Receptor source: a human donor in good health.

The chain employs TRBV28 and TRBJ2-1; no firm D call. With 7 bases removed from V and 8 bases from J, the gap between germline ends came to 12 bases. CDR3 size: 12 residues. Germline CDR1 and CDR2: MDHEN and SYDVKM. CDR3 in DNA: TGTGCCAGCATGGGGTGGTGGGATGAGCAGTTCTTC. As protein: CASMGWWDEQFF.

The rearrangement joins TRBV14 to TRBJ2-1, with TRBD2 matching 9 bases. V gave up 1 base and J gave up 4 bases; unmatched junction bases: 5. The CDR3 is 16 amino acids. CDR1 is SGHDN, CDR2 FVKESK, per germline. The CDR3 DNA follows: TGTGCCAGCAGCCAAGTAGCGGGAGTGAGGTACAATGAGCAGTTCTTC. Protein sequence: CASSQVAGVRYNEQFF.

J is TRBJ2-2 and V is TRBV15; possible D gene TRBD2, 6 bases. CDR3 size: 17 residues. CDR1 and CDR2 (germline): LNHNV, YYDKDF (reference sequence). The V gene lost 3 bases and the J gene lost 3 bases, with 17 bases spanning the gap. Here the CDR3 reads CATSSDFGGWDTGELFF. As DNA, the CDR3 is TGTGCCACCAGCAGTGACTTTGGGGGGTGGGACACCGGGGAGCTGTTTTTT.

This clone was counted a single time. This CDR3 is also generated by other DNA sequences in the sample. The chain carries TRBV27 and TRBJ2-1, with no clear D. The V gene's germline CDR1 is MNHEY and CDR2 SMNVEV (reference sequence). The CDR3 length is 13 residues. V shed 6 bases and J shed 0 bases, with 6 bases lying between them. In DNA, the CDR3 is TGTGCCAGCAGCCTGAGCTCCTACAATGAGCAGTTCTTC. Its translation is CASSLSSYNEQFF.

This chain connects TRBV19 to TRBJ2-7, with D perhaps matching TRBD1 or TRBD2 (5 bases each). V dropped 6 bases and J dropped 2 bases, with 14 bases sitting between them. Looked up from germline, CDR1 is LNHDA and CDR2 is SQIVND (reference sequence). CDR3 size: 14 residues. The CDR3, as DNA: TGTGCCAGTAGAGTGGGACCTAGGGCCTACGAGCAGTACTTC. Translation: CASRVGPRAYEQYF.

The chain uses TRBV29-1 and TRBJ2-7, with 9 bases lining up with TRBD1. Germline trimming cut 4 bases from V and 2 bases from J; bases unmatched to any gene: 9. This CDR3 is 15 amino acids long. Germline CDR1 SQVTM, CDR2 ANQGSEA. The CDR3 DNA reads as TGCAGCGTTGTGGATGGGACAGGGTTCCCCTACGAGCAGTACTTC. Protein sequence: CSVVDGTGFPYEQYF.

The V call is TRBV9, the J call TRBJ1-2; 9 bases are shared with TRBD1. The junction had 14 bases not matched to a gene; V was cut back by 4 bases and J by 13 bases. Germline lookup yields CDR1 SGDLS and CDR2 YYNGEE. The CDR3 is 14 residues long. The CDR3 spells CASSPLGDREEGTF. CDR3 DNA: TGTGCCAGCAGCCCCTTGGGGGACAGGGAGGAAGGCACCTTC.

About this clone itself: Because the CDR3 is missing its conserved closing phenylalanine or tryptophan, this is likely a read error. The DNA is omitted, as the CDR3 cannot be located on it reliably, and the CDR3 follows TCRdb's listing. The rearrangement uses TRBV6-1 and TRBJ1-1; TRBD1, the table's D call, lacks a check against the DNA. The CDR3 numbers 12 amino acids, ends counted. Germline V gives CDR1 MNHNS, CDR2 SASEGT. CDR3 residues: CASSEGQGVTGM.

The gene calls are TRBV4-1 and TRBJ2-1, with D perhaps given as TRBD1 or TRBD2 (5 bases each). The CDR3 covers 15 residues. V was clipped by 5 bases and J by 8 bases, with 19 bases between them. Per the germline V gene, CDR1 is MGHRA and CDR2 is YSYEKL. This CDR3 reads CASSIFPRRGYEQFF. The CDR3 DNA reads TGCGCCAGCAGCATCTTCCCTAGACGGGGCTATGAGCAGTTCTTC.

CDR3 in DNA: TGCGCCAGCAGCTTCGGACAGGGGGACTATGGCTACACCTTC. Its protein product is CASSFGQGDYGYTF. This chain connects TRBV5-1 to TRBJ1-2; 10 bases agree with TRBD1. The germline CDR1 and CDR2 sequences are SGHRS and YFSETQ. The CDR3 length is 14 residues. Unmatched junction bases numbered 1, after V lost 2 bases and J lost 3 bases.

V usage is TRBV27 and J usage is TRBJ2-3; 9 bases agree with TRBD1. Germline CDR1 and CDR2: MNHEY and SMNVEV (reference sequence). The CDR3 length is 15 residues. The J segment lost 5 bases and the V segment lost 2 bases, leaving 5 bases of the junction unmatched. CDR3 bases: TGTGCCAGCAGTTTAAGGGACAGGGCAGGAGATACGCAGTATTTT. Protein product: CASSLRDRAGDTQYF.

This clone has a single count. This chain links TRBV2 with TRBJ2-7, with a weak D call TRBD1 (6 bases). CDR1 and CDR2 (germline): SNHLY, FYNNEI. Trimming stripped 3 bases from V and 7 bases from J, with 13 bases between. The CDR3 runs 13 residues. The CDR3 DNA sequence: TGTGCCAGCAGTGACACAGGGCCGAGGGAGCAGTACTTC. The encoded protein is CASSDTGPREQYF. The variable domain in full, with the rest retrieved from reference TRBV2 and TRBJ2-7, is EPEVTQTPSHQVTQMGQEVILRCVPISNHLYFYWYRQILGQKVEFLVSFYNNEISEKSEIFDDQFSVERPDGSNFTLKIRSTKLEDSAMYFCASSDTGPREQYFGPGTRLTVT.

Here the CDR3 reads CASSLGRGNSPLHF. As DNA, the CDR3 is TGTGCCAGCAGCTTAGGCCGAGGAAATTCACCCCTCCACTTT. The chain carries TRBV13 and TRBJ1-6; D remains ambiguous. Trimming took 0 bases from V and 7 from J, leaving 7 bases between them. The CDR3 contains 14 residues. Germline V lookup: CDR1 PRHDT, CDR2 FYEKMQ (reference sequence).

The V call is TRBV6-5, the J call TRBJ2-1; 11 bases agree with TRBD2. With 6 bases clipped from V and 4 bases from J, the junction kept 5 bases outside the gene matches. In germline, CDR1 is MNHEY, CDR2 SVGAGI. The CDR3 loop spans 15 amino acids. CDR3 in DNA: TGTGCCAGCAGCCAGCTAGCGGGGGGATACAATGAGCAGTTCTTC. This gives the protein CASSQLAGGYNEQFF.

The CDR3 DNA sequence: TGCGCCAGCAGCCAAGAGGCTAGCGGGGGCACCGGGGAGCTGTTTTTT. As protein: CASSQEASGGTGELFF. The chain is built from TRBV4-1 and TRBJ2-2; the match to TRBD2 covers 10 bases. The CDR3 contains 16 residues. V was pared by 0 bases and J by 4 bases, with 2 bases of the junction left unmatched. Germline CDR1 MGHRA, CDR2 YSYEKL.

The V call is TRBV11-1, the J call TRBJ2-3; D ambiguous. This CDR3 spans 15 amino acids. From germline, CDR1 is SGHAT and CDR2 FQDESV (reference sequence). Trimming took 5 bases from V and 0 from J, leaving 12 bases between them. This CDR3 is CASSPGSTSTDTQYF. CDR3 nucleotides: TGTGCCAGCAGCCCGGGTTCGACTAGCACAGATACGCAGTATTTT.

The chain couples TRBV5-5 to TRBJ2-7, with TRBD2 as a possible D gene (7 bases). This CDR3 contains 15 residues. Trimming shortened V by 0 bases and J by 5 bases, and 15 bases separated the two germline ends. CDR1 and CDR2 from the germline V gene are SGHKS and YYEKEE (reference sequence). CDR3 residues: CASSLGQGRGNEQYF. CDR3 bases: TGTGCCAGCAGCTTGGGCCAGGGGAGGGGGAACGAGCAGTACTTC.

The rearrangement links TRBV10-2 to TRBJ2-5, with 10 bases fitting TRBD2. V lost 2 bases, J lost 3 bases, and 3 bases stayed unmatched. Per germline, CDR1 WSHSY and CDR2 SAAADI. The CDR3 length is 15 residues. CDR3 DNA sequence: TGCGCCAGCAGTGAGACCAGCGGGAGGGAAGAGACCCAGTACTTC. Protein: CASSETSGREETQYF.

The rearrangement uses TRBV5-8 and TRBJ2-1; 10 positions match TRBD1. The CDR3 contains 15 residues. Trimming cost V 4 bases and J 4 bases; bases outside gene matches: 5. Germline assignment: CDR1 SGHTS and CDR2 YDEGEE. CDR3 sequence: CASSADRGGYNEQFF. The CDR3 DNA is TGTGCCAGCAGCGCGGACAGGGGGGGGTACAATGAGCAGTTCTTC.

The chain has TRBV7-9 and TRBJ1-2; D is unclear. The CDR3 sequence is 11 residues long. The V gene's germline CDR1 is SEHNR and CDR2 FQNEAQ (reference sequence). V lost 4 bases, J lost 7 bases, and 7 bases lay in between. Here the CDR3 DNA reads TGTGCCAGCAGCTCTCTACGTGGCTACACCTTC. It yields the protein CASSSLRGYTF.

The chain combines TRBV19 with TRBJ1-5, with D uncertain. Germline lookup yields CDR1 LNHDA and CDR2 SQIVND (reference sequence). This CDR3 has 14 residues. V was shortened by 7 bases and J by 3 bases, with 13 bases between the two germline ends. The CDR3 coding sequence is TGTGCCAGTATTGGGCGAGCCCTCAATCAGCCCCAGCATTTT. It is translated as CASIGRALNQPQHF.

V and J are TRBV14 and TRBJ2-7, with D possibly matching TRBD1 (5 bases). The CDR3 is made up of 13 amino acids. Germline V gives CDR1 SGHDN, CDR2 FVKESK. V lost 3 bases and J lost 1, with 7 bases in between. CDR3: CASSQQGSYEQYF. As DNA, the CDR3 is TGTGCCAGCAGCCAGCAGGGATCCTACGAGCAGTACTTC.

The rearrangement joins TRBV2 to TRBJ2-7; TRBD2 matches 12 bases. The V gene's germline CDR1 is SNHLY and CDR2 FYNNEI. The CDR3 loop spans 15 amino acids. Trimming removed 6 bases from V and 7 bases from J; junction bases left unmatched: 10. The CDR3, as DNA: TGTGCCAGCAGGTCCCTAGCGGGGGGGCTCGGGGAGCAGTACTTC. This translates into CASRSLAGGLGEQYF.

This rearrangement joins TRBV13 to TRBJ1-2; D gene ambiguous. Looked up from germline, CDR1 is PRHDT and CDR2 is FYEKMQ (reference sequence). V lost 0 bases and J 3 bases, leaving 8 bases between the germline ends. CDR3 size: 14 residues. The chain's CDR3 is CASSLGGGDYGYTF. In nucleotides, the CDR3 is TGTGCCAGCAGCTTAGGGGGTGGCGACTATGGCTACACCTTC.

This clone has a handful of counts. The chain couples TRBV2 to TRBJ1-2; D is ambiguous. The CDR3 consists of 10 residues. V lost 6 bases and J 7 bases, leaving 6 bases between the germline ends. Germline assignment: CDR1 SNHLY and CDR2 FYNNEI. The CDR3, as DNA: TGTGCCAGCAGCGGAGGTGGCTACACCTTC. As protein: CASSGGGYTF. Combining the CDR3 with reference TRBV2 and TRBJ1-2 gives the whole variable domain EPEVTQTPSHQVTQMGQEVILRCVPISNHLYFYWYRQILGQKVEFLVSFYNNEISEKSEIFDDQFSVERPDGSNFTLKIRSTKLEDSAMYFCASSGGGYTFGSGTRLTVV.

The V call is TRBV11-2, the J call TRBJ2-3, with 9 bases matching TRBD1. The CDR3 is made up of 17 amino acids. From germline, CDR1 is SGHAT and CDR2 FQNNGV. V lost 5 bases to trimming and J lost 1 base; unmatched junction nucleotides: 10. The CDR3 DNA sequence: TGTGCCAGCAGCCCTGGGACAGGGCCCTTGGGCACAGATACGCAGTATTTT. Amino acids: CASSPGTGPLGTDTQYF.

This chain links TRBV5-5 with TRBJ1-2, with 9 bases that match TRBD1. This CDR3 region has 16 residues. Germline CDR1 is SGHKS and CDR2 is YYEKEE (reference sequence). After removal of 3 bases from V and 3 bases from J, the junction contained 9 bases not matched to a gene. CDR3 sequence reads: CASSYFTGGSDYGYTF. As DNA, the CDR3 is TGTGCCAGCAGCTATTTTACAGGGGGCTCGGACTATGGCTACACCTTC.

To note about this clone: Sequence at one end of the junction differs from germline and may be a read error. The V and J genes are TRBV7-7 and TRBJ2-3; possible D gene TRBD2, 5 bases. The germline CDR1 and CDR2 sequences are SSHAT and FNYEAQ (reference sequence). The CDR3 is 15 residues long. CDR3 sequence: CASSLGLGRSDTQYF. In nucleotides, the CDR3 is TGTGCTAGCAGCTTAGGACTCGGCAGGAGTGATACGCAGTATTTT.

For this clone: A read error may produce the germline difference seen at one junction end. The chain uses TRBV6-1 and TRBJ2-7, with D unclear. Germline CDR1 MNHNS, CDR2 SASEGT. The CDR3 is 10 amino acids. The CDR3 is CASASTSFRF. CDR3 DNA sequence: TGTGCCAGCGCTTCGACCAGTTTTAGGTTC.

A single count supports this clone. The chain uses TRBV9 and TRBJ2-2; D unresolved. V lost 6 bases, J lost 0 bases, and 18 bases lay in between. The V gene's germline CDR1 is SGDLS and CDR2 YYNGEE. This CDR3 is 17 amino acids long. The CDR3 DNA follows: TGTGCCAGCAACGGACCCAAAGGTACTACGAACACCGGGGAGCTGTTTTTT. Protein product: CASNGPKGTTNTGELFF.

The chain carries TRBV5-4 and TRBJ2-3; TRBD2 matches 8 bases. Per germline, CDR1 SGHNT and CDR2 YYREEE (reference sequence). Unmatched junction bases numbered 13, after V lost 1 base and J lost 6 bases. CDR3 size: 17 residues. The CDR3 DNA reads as TGTGCCAGCAGCTTGTTTCTAGCGGGTCTGTCTACGGATACGCAGTATTTT. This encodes CASSLFLAGLSTDTQYF.

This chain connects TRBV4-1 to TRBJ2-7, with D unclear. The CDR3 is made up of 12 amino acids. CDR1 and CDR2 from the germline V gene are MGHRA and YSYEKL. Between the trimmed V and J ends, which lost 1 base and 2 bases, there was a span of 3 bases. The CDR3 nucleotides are TGCGCCAGCAGCCAAGGGACCTACGAGCAGTACTTC. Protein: CASSQGTYEQYF.